The table lists the clone carrying this TCR beta chain with a count of one. TCRdb's table, derived via immunoSEQ multiplex PCR, lists solely in-frame clones and lacks some. The sample records nearly 2 million clones, approximately 94% being singletons. This CDR3 is 16 amino acids long. Unmatched junction bases numbered 9, after V lost 5 bases and J lost 2 bases. The germline gives CDR1 SGHAT, CDR2 FQNNGV. The sample originates from a study of shared clonotypes between healthy human individuals. CD45RO-negative CD8 cells positively selected for CCR7 made up the naive population, which excluded terminally differentiated effector memory CD45RA+ cells.

The TCR originated in a man younger than 35 in good health. The material sequenced was naive CD8+ T cells sorted from blood. V gene TRBV11-2 combines with J gene TRBJ2-1; TRBD1 aligns across 7 bases. The CDR3 here is CASSPPGTVTYNEQFF. CDR3 nucleotides: TGTGCCAGCAGCCCCCCCGGGACAGTCACCTACAATGAGCAGTTCTTC.